These 28 T cell receptor beta chains were all obtained from the same sample, sequenced in a study of spatial heterogeneity in lung cancer. Noted time point: sample taken at primary tumor resection. A single record per CDR3 protein comes from TCRdb applying MiXCR to the 5' RACE reads. The sample includes tens of thousands of distinct CDR3 sequences, under 8% seen only once; the top ten take approximately 29%. The starting material was PBMCs, obtained at surgery. The receptor source for this set is a female donor with early-stage non-small cell lung cancer.

This clonotype was counted ten times or more. The chain employs TRBV3-1 and TRBJ2-1, with 7 bases identical to TRBD2. Germline V gene data show CDR1 as LGHDT and CDR2 as YNNKEL (reference sequence). V lost 4 bases to trimming and J lost 9 bases; unmatched junction nucleotides: 12. The CDR3 runs to 15 residues. CDR3 coding DNA: TGTGCCAGCAGCCTGAAAACCATCTGGGGGGGTGAGCAGTTCTTC. This codes for CASSLKTIWGGEQFF.

The chain uses TRBV5-1 and TRBJ2-5, with D maybe TRBD2 (6 bases). There are 14 residues in the CDR3. Germline assignment: CDR1 SGHRS and CDR2 YFSETQ. Trimming pared 4 bases from V and 4 bases from J, leaving 14 bases between. In DNA form, the CDR3 reads TGCGCCAGCAGCCTGTACGGGAGCGGAGAGACCCAGTACTTC. As protein: CASSLYGSGETQYF. Based on the CDR3 plus reference TRBV5-1 and TRBJ2-5, the full variable domain is KAGVTQTPRYLIKTRGQQVTLSCSPISGHRSVSWYQQTPGQGLQFLFEYFSETQRNKGNFPGRFSGRQFSNSRSEMNVSTLELGDSALYLCASSLYGSGETQYFGPGTRLLVL.

This clonotype is judged medium-sized. This sequence joins TRBV10-3 and TRBJ2-1; 13 nucleotides match TRBD2. The CDR3 loop spans 15 amino acids. The J segment lost 8 bases and the V segment lost 4 bases, leaving 5 bases of the junction unmatched. Germline V gives CDR1 ENHRY, CDR2 SYGVKD. CDR3 DNA sequence: TGTGCCATCAGTGCGACTAGCGGGAGGACCGATGAGCAGTTCTTC. Amino acid sequence: CAISATSGRTDEQFF.

This clonotype was observed at least ten times. The rearrangement links TRBV20-1 to TRBJ2-1, with no clear D. The CDR3 totals 16 residues. The V gene's germline CDR1 is DFQATT and CDR2 SNEGSKA (reference sequence). V lost 1 base to trimming and J lost 0 bases, with 13 bases between them. CDR3 DNA: TGCAGTGCTAGAGTGGCCAGCGCCAGCTCCTACAATGAGCAGTTCTTC. Translation: CSARVASASSYNEQFF.

This chain links TRBV5-1 with TRBJ1-2; 10 nucleotides agree with TRBD1. CDR1 and CDR2 (germline): SGHRS, YFSETQ. J was trimmed by 4 bases and V by 3 bases; bases with no gene match: 9. The CDR3 contains 16 residues. DNA of the CDR3: TGCGCCAGCAGCTCGGCCACGACAGGGGGCGGCTATGGCTACACCTTC. Protein product: CASSSATTGGGYGYTF.

There are many counts of this clonotype. The rearrangement uses TRBV3-1 and TRBJ1-5; no firm D call. The germline CDR1 and CDR2 sequences are LGHDT and YNNKEL (reference sequence). This CDR3 has 12 residues. V was cut by 4 bases and J by 0 bases, with 1 base left in between. CDR3 nucleotide sequence: TGTGCCAGCAGCCGTAGCAATCAGCCCCAGCATTTT. Amino acid sequence: CASSRSNQPQHF.

This clonotype was seen many times. V is TRBV29-1 and J is TRBJ2-5; the match to TRBD2 covers 7 bases. Germline V gene data show CDR1 as SQVTM and CDR2 as ANQGSEA. Trimming at V came to 3 bases and at J to 5 bases, leaving 12 bases not matched to a gene. The CDR3 sequence is 15 residues long. The CDR3 loop reads CSVDQAGKGTETQYF. DNA of the CDR3: TGCAGCGTTGACCAAGCGGGGAAGGGGACGGAGACCCAGTACTTC.

This clonotype appeared many times. The rearrangement links TRBV2 to TRBJ1-5; D is uncertain. Germline V CDR1 and CDR2: SNHLY, FYNNEI. The CDR3 loop spans 13 amino acids. V shed 4 bases and J shed 2 bases, with 6 bases lying between them. The CDR3 sequence: CASSGAGNQPQHF. CDR3 in DNA: TGTGCCAGCAGTGGTGCTGGCAATCAGCCCCAGCATTTT.

This clonotype has a count of ten or more. The V gene is TRBV20-1, the J gene TRBJ2-7; D is unclear. The CDR3 is made up of 13 amino acids. V gave up 5 bases and J gave up 0 bases, with 11 bases separating them. Germline V lookup: CDR1 DFQATT, CDR2 SNEGSKA (reference sequence). CDR3 bases: TGCAGTGCTGGACCAAGTTACTCCTACGAGCAGTACTTC. It codes for CSAGPSYSYEQYF.

This clonotype was observed a few times. The CDR3 DNA reads as TGTGCCATCAGTGAGGGAACTAGCGGGAGTCGTGCCGGGGAGCTGTTTTTT. Amino acid sequence: CAISEGTSGSRAGELFF. The V call is TRBV10-3, the J call TRBJ2-2; 11 bases are shared with TRBD2. There are 17 residues in the CDR3. CDR1 is ENHRY, CDR2 SYGVKD, per germline. The J segment lost 6 bases and the V segment lost 2 bases, leaving 8 bases of the junction unmatched.

This clonotype has a count of ten or more. The V call is TRBV2, the J call TRBJ2-3; no clear D gene. Trimming removed 1 base from V and 1 base from J, with 3 bases in between. Germline CDR1 reads SNHLY; CDR2 reads FYNNEI. The CDR3 spans 13 residues. The CDR3, as DNA: TGTGCCAGCAGTGAAGGGGGCACAGATACGCAGTATTTT. Amino acids: CASSEGGTDTQYF. The complete variable domain, with remaining parts taken from reference TRBV2 and TRBJ2-3, reads EPEVTQTPSHQVTQMGQEVILRCVPISNHLYFYWYRQILGQKVEFLVSFYNNEISEKSEIFDDQFSVERPDGSNFTLKIRSTKLEDSAMYFCASSEGGTDTQYFGPGTRLTVL.

This clonotype was found a few times. The chain has TRBV20-1 and TRBJ1-5; 10 nucleotides match TRBD1. Germline V gene sequence: CDR1 DFQATT, CDR2 SNEGSKA (reference sequence). This CDR3 is built from 14 residues. The junction had 5 bases not matched to a gene; V was cut back by 6 bases and J by 3 bases. Here the CDR3 reads CSARQGADNQPQHF. In nucleotides, the CDR3 is TGCAGTGCGCGACAGGGGGCTGACAATCAGCCCCAGCATTTT.

This clonotype has at least ten counts. The J gene is TRBJ2-7, the V gene TRBV5-1, with D perhaps TRBD1 (6 bases). CDR1 and CDR2 (germline): SGHRS, YFSETQ. Trimming left V 0 bases short and J 0 bases short, with 10 bases between. This CDR3 has 15 amino acids. CDR3 residues: CASSLGTASSYEQYF. For the CDR3, the DNA is TGCGCCAGCAGCTTGGGGACAGCGAGCTCCTACGAGCAGTACTTC.

This clonotype came up many times. The chain joins TRBV20-1 to TRBJ2-1, with D unresolved. The CDR3 length is 14 residues. The germline V and J ends were trimmed by 4 bases and 2 bases, with 12 bases remaining between them. Germline CDR1 DFQATT, CDR2 SNEGSKA (reference sequence). CDR3 loop: CSATPGGTYNEQFF. The CDR3 nucleotides read TGCAGTGCTACCCCCGGCGGCACCTACAATGAGCAGTTCTTC.

This clonotype occurred many times. V and J are TRBV5-1 and TRBJ1-1, with D uncertain. The ends were cut back, 4 bases at V and 3 bases at J, with 10 bases in the middle. The CDR3 is 13 residues long. CDR1 is SGHRS, CDR2 YFSETQ, per germline. The CDR3 DNA reads as TGCGCCAGCAGCCCCGCTTGGGACACTGAAGCTTTCTTT. Protein sequence: CASSPAWDTEAFF.

This clonotype was detected many times. The rearrangement uses TRBV7-8 and TRBJ2-2; weak D call: TRBD1 (5 bases). The CDR3 is 15 residues long. Germline V gene lookup returns CDR1 SGHVS and CDR2 FQNEAQ. V lost 0 bases and J lost 6, with 11 bases in between. The CDR3 here is CASSLAGLDAGELFF. CDR3 sequence (DNA): TGTGCCAGCAGCTTAGCGGGGCTGGACGCCGGGGAGCTGTTTTTT.

This clonotype was observed a handful of times. The chain carries TRBV4-1 and TRBJ2-5; 7 bases match TRBD1. Germline V CDR1 and CDR2: MGHRA, YSYEKL. V was pared by 4 bases and J by 5 bases, with 13 bases of the junction left unmatched. This CDR3 has 16 amino acids. This CDR3 is CASSRPDRLDLETQYF. The CDR3 coding sequence is TGCGCCAGCAGCCGGCCGGACAGGCTTGACTTGGAGACCCAGTACTTC.

This clonotype was seen repeatedly, ten times or more. Here the CDR3 DNA reads TGCGCCAGCAGCTGGGGGACAGCGACAAACTATGGCTACACCTTC. Amino acid sequence: CASSWGTATNYGYTF. The chain carries TRBV5-1 and TRBJ1-2, with 7 bases that match TRBD1. The CDR3 contains 15 residues. Germline V CDR1 and CDR2: SGHRS, YFSETQ. J lost 2 bases, V lost 3 bases, and 7 bases had no gene match.

This clonotype came up many times. This rearrangement joins TRBV20-1 to TRBJ2-2, with D unresolved. The germline V gene has CDR1 DFQATT and CDR2 SNEGSKA (reference sequence). The CDR3 has 16 amino acids. V was pared by 1 base and J by 0 bases, with 12 bases between. CDR3 nucleotide sequence: TGCAGTGCTAGAGCGCTGAGCGCGGCGAACACCGGGGAGCTGTTTTTT. Its protein is CSARALSAANTGELFF.

This clonotype was counted many times. The V call is TRBV23-1, the J call TRBJ1-4; D may be TRBD1 (6 bases). TRBV23-1 is an ORF for which the function is uncertain. This CDR3 comprises 14 residues. V was trimmed by 8 bases and J by 3 bases, leaving 13 bases between them. CDR3 loop: CASPGGQPNEKLFF. Here the CDR3 DNA reads TGCGCCAGCCCCGGAGGACAGCCTAATGAAAAACTGTTTTTT.

The rearrangement links TRBV20-1 to TRBJ1-5, with D possibly matching TRBD1 (6 bases). Germline V gene data show CDR1 as DFQATT and CDR2 as SNEGSKA (reference sequence). The CDR3 runs 15 residues. V lost 2 bases to trimming and J lost 8 bases, with 19 bases between them. The CDR3 DNA reads as TGCAGTGCTAGAACAGGAGGTGCGGGGGACAAGCCCCAGCATTTT. Protein sequence: CSARTGGAGDKPQHF.

Many counts were recorded for this clonotype. The chain joins TRBV4-1 to TRBJ2-3; D gene ambiguous. CDR3 length: 12 amino acids. Germline V gene lookup returns CDR1 MGHRA and CDR2 YSYEKL. V lost 4 bases and J 5 bases, leaving 7 bases between the germline ends. The DNA for the CDR3 is TGCGCCAGCAGCCGCAGCTTAGATACGCAGTATTTT. It codes for CASSRSLDTQYF.

V is TRBV10-3 and J is TRBJ1-5, with D perhaps matching TRBD1 (5 bases). The germline gives CDR1 ENHRY, CDR2 SYGVKD. The CDR3 has 13 amino acids. Trimming cost V 6 bases and J 4 bases, with 10 bases left between them. CDR3 residues: CAIRRDVNQPQHF. The CDR3 DNA reads TGTGCCATCAGAAGGGACGTAAATCAGCCCCAGCATTTT.

This clonotype came up many times. The chain has TRBV10-3 and TRBJ1-3; no firm D call. There are 15 residues in the CDR3. CDR1 ENHRY and CDR2 SYGVKD come from the germline V gene. Trimming pared 6 bases from V and 2 bases from J, leaving 14 bases between. The CDR3 nucleotides read TGTGCCATCAGCGGAGGGATATCACCTGGAAACACCATATATTTT. Encoded protein: CAISGGISPGNTIYF.

The chain employs TRBV6-2 or TRBV6-3 and TRBJ1-5, with unresolved D. The CDR3 length is 14 residues. Germline V gene lookup returns CDR1 MNHEY and CDR2 SVGEGT. V lost 6 bases to trimming and J lost 2 bases, with 11 bases between them. The CDR3 DNA sequence: TGTGCCAGCAGCCGGGCTGGGGGCAATCAGCCCCAGCATTTT. The encoded protein is CASSRAGGNQPQHF.

This clonotype was counted between two and nine times. This chain uses TRBV20-1 with TRBJ2-7; TRBD1 matches at 11 bases. The length of the CDR3 is 14 residues. Per the germline V gene, CDR1 is DFQATT and CDR2 is SNEGSKA (reference sequence). Trimming took 5 bases from V and 2 from J; bases not matched to a gene: 5. CDR3 in DNA: TGCAGTGCTCCCCCGGGACAGGGGGCCTACGAGCAGTACTTC. Amino acid sequence: CSAPPGQGAYEQYF.

This clonotype was counted between two and nine times. This sequence joins TRBV4-3 and TRBJ2-3, with no clear D. Per the germline V gene, CDR1 is LGHNA and CDR2 is YSLEER. The V and J ends lost 0 bases and 1 base respectively, with 5 bases between them. CDR3 length: 14 amino acids. In nucleotides, the CDR3 is TGCGCCAGCAGCCAAGATCCGGGCACAGATACGCAGTATTTT. It is translated as CASSQDPGTDTQYF.

This clonotype was detected many times. V usage is TRBV5-1 and J usage is TRBJ2-6, with a tentative D call TRBD1 (5 bases). The CDR3 loop spans 15 amino acids. In germline, CDR1 is SGHRS, CDR2 YFSETQ. Trimming removed 4 bases at V and 0 bases at J, with 8 bases between. The CDR3 loop is CASSPDSSGANVLTF. CDR3 nucleotide sequence: TGCGCCAGCAGCCCAGACAGCTCTGGGGCCAACGTCCTGACTTTC.